This TCR beta chain appears in the sequencing data of a study of blood T cell repertoires in COVID-19. Study-wide background: PBMCs, B-cell-depleted T cells, or T cells were the source of the cDNA or gDNA that made up the material.

Germline V gene data show CDR1 as LNHDA and CDR2 as SQIVND (reference sequence). The J segment lost 6 bases and the V segment lost 5 bases, leaving 19 bases of the junction unmatched. The CDR3 totals 18 residues. Profiled with immunoSEQ multiplex PCR; TCRdb holds only in-frame clones, not every one. The table lists around 29,000 clones, roughly 87% of them singletons. This sequence joins TRBV19 and TRBJ2-1; TRBD1 matches 7 bases. What was sequenced was peripheral blood. The clonotype originates from a woman aged 60-70 years with active COVID-19. CDR3 sequence (DNA): TGTGCCAGTAGTCCAAGGACAGGCCCCCTGGCTACGGGCAATGAGCAGTTCTTC. Encoded protein: CASSPRTGPLATGNEQFF.